Listed here is a single T cell receptor beta chain. The CDR3 is made up of 13 amino acids. Germline values: CDR1 MDHEN, CDR2 SYDVKM. V was clipped by 7 bases and J by 6 bases; unmatched bases: 5. The data belong to a study of blood T cell repertoires in COVID-19. In the study's own analysis: Amplification of reference gene primers was used by the study to estimate nucleated cell counts. TCRdb's table, derived via immunoSEQ multiplex PCR, lists solely in-frame clones and lacks some. The V and J calls and clone size were taken over from that table, and D and trimming were inferred from the DNA. This table holds 200,000 to 250,000 clones, around 90% found once.

The clonotype was recovered from a woman between 18 and 29 years old who had recovered from COVID-19. V usage is TRBV28 and J usage is TRBJ1-2, with 10 nucleotides matching TRBD1. Sequencing was performed on PBMCs or T cells enriched from blood (not recorded which). CDR3 residues: CASILDRGHGYTF. The CDR3 DNA sequence: TGTGCCAGCATCCTAGACAGGGGGCATGGCTACACCTTC.